This is a list of T cell receptor beta chains from one sample in a study of PD-L1 blockade in urothelial cancer. The table came from immunoSEQ multiplex PCR; TCRdb's copy has only in-frame clones and leaves some out. The repertoire has fewer than 50,000 clones, 87% of them found once; the top ten carry about 7.6%. Material: PBMCs, obtained around atezolizumab (anti-PD-L1) treatment. All receptors derive from a man aged 55 to 69 with urothelial cancer. CDR3s include the opening cysteine and the closing phenylalanine or tryptophan. Each record gives: J gene, V gene, D gene, CDR3 length, clone size, CDR3 DNA, CDR3 protein. The D gene is left open where the match is weak. Clone size is not always given. Where it is, it says once, few, many or a class for expanded clones.

TRBJ2-5	TRBV7-2	-	13	-	TGTGCCAGCAGCAAACTAGTTCAAGAGACCCAGTACTTC	CASSKLVQETQYF
TRBJ2-5	TRBV30	TRBD2	17	-	TGTGCCTGGAGTGTACTAGGGAGCGGGGGGGCCGATGAGACCCAGTACTTC	CAWSVLGSGGADETQYF
TRBJ1-1	TRBV6-6	-	11	-	TGTGCCAGCAGACAGGACACAGAAGCTTTCTTT	CASRQDTEAFF
TRBJ1-1	TRBV28	TRBD1	16	once	TGTGCCAGCAGTTCTCCGGGACAGGGACCTTACACTGAAGCTTTCTTT	CASSSPGQGPYTEAFF
TRBJ1-5	TRBV2	-	14	few	TGTGCCAGCAGTCGACAGATTAGCAATCAGCCCCAGCATTTT	CASSRQISNQPQHF
TRBJ2-1	TRBV27	-	15	once	TGTGCCAGCAGTTTAAACAGGGATCCCTACAATGAGCAGTTCTTC	CASSLNRDPYNEQFF
TRBJ1-1	TRBV19	-	13	-	TGTGCCAGTAGTAGGGGGCTGAACACTGAAGCTTTCTTT	CASSRGLNTEAFF
TRBJ2-3	TRBV9	-	13	-	TGTGCCAGCAGCGTCACAAACACAGATACGCAGTATTTT	CASSVTNTDTQYF
TRBJ1-2	TRBV7-2	TRBD1	15	-	TGTGCCAGCAGCCTGGGACAGGGGGAGTCCTATGGCTACACCTTC	CASSLGQGESYGYTF
TRBJ1-2	TRBV6-1	TRBD1	13	-	TGTGCCAGCAGTCCGACAGGGATGGATGGCTACACCTTC	CASSPTGMDGYTF
TRBJ2-2	TRBV11-2	TRBD1	15	-	TGTGCCAGCAGCCCTTCAGGGGGCGGGACCGGGGAGCTGTTTTTT	CASSPSGGGTGELFF
TRBJ2-5	TRBV27	-	15	-	TGTGCCAGCAGTGGACGAACAGGGCCTCAAGAGACCCAGTACTTC	CASSGRTGPQETQYF
TRBJ1-6	TRBV2	-	15	few	TGTGCCAGCAGTGATGACAGAATTATGGCTTCACCCCTCCACTTT	CASSDDRIMASPLHF
TRBJ1-2	TRBV13	-	14	-	TGTGCCAGCAGACCCAGGGACACTTCCTATGGCTACACCTTC	CASRPRDTSYGYTF
TRBJ1-6	TRBV30	-	15	-	TGTGCCTGGAGTGCCCGGAGAGGGAGTAATTCACCCCTCCACTTT	CAWSARRGSNSPLHF
TRBJ2-5	TRBV7-2	TRBD1	15	-	TGTGCCAGCAGCTTCGCCGGGACAGCACAAGAGACCCAGTACTTC	CASSFAGTAQETQYF
TRBJ2-5	TRBV6-5	TRBD2	13	-	TGTGCCACCCGACTAGCACCCCAAGAGACCCAGTACTTC	CATRLAPQETQYF
TRBJ2-2	TRBV11-2	-	14	-	TGTGCCAGCAGCTTACTTTGGGGAGCCGGGGAGCTGTTTTTT	CASSLLWGAGELFF
TRBJ2-7	TRBV14	TRBD1	15	-	TGTGCCAGCAGCCCAGCCCGGGACAGGACCTACGAGCAGTACTTC	CASSPARDRTYEQYF
TRBJ2-5	TRBV7-6	TRBD1	14	-	TGTGCCAGCAGCTACGGGACAGGACAAGAGACCCAGTACTTC	CASSYGTGQETQYF
TRBJ1-3	TRBV30	-	13	-	TGTGCCTGGAGTGCTAACGAGGGAAACACCATATATTTT	CAWSANEGNTIYF
TRBJ2-1	TRBV7-9	TRBD2	12	-	TGTGCCAGCAGACTAGCGGGCAATGAGCAGTTCTTC	CASRLAGNEQFF
TRBJ2-1	TRBV6-5	TRBD1	15	-	TGTGCCAGCAGTTTCGACAGGGGGGCCTACAATGAGCAGTTCTTC	CASSFDRGAYNEQFF
TRBJ1-2	TRBV15	TRBD1	13	-	TGTGCCACCAGCGAACAGGGGAACTATGGCTACACCTTC	CATSEQGNYGYTF
TRBJ1-6	TRBV5-4	TRBD1	15	-	TGTGCCAGCAGCTTGGACCAGGGGGTTGGTTCACCCCTCCACTTT	CASSLDQGVGSPLHF
TRBJ1-5	TRBV29-1	TRBD1	16	-	TGCAGCGGAGGAAGGCAGGGGACAGGGTCGGATCAGCCCCAGCATTTT	CSGGRQGTGSDQPQHF
TRBJ2-7	TRBV6-5	TRBD1	15	-	TGTGCCAGCAGTTACCCCGGGACAGGGATCTACGAGCAGTACTTC	CASSYPGTGIYEQYF
TRBJ2-3	TRBV4-3	-	17	-	TGCGCCAGCAGCCAAGGCGACATAACATTAAGCACAGATACGCAGTATTTT	CASSQGDITLSTDTQYF
TRBJ2-5	TRBV18	-	13	few	TGTGCCAGCTCACCGGGACTCCAAGAGACCCAGTACTTC	CASSPGLQETQYF
TRBJ2-2	TRBV11-3	-	15	-	TGTGCCAGCAGCTTCACTGGGGCGGACACCGGGGAGCTGTTTTTT	CASSFTGADTGELFF
TRBJ1-2	TRBV19	-	13	-	TGTGCCAGTTCCAGGAACACTAACTATGGCTACACCTTC	CASSRNTNYGYTF
TRBJ2-7	TRBV28	-	15	few	TGTGCCAGCAGTTTCTTGGGGCTTGGAGCCTACGAGCAGTACTTC	CASSFLGLGAYEQYF
TRBJ1-3	TRBV18	TRBD1	14	-	TGTGCCAGCTCATCGGGACAGGGGGCGAACACCATATATTTT	CASSSGQGANTIYF
TRBJ2-1	TRBV2	TRBD2	17	-	TGTGCCAGCAGTGAAGCGGGTACTAGCGGGGCTGGGAATGAGCAGTTCTTC	CASSEAGTSGAGNEQFF
TRBJ2-3	TRBV7-9	TRBD2	16	once	TGTGCCAGCAGCTTAGTAGCGGGGGGGCTCCCAGATACGCAGTATTTT	CASSLVAGGLPDTQYF
TRBJ1-2	TRBV7-2	TRBD1	13	-	TGTGCCAGCAGTCATGACAGGGGCTATGGCTACACCTTC	CASSHDRGYGYTF
TRBJ1-4	TRBV5-1	TRBD1	16	once	TGCGCCAGCAGCTTTGGGGGGACAGGGTCTAATGAAAAACTGTTTTTT	CASSFGGTGSNEKLFF
TRBJ2-1	TRBV2	TRBD2	15	once	TGTGCCAGCAGATTCTGGACTAGCGGGGGCTCTGAGCAGTTCTTC	CASRFWTSGGSEQFF
TRBJ1-3	TRBV27	TRBD1	15	-	TGTGCCAGCAGTAGCACCGGGACAGCTGGAAACACCATATATTTT	CASSSTGTAGNTIYF
TRBJ1-2	TRBV2	-	14	once	TGTGCCAGCAGTGGGGGCAGGGCTAACTATGGCTACACCTTC	CASSGGRANYGYTF
TRBJ2-5	TRBV6-1	TRBD1	16	-	TGTGCCAGCAGTGATGTTTTAGGACAGGGCGGGGAGACCCAGTACTTC	CASSDVLGQGGETQYF
TRBJ1-6	TRBV7-2	TRBD1	15	-	TGTGCCAGCAGTTTGGACAGGGGAAATAATTCACCCCTCCACTTT	CASSLDRGNNSPLHF
TRBJ1-6	TRBV6-5	-	15	-	TGTGCCAGCAGTTATTCCGGCTCCTATAATTCACCCCTCCACTTT	CASSYSGSYNSPLHF
TRBJ2-7	TRBV6-6	TRBD1	14	-	TGTGCCAGCAGCAACGGACAGGGCAATTACAAGGGGTACTTC	CASSNGQGNYKGYF
TRBJ2-3	TRBV6-5	TRBD2	14	-	TGTGCCACCCTTAGCGGGGGGCCATCAGATACGCAGTATTTT	CATLSGGPSDTQYF
TRBJ1-6	TRBV30	TRBD1	14	few	TGTGCCTGGACCCCGGGACAGCCGAATTCACCCCTCCACTTT	CAWTPGQPNSPLHF
TRBJ2-7	TRBV30	-	12	-	TGTGCCTGGAGTGATCGGGCCTACGAGCAGTACTTC	CAWSDRAYEQYF
TRBJ2-5	TRBV2	TRBD2	17	-	TGTGCCAGCAGTAGCGCTAGCGGGGGAGTTCGGCAAGAGACCCAGTACTTC	CASSSASGGVRQETQYF